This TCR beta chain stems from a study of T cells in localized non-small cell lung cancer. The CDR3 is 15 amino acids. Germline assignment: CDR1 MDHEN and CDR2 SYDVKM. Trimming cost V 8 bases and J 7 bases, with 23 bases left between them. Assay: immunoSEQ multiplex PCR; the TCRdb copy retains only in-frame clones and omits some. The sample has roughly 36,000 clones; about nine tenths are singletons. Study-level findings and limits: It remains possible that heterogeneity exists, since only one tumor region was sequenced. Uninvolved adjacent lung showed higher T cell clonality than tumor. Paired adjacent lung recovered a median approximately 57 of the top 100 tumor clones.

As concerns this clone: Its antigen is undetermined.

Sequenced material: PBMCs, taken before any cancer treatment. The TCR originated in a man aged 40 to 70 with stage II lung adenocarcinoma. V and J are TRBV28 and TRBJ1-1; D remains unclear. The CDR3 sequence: CASPPPQGREVEAFF. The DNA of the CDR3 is TGTGCCAGCCCACCTCCCCAAGGCAGAGAAGTTGAAGCTTTCTTT. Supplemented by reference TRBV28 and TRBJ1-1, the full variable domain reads DVKVTQSSRYLVKRTGEKVFLECVQDMDHENMFWYRQDPGLGLRLIYFSYDVKMKEKGDIPEGYSVSREKKERFSLILESASTNQTSMYLCASPPPQGREVEAFFGQGTRLTVV.